Sequencing of this T cell receptor beta chain was carried out in a study of T-cell memory formation after mild COVID-19 (dated by TCRdb to the early 2020s). Regarding the study in general: Most TCR sequence clusters were specific to one of the two donors. T-cell clones expanding and contracting after mild COVID-19 in a couple of donors were tracked by longitudinal TCRalpha and TCRbeta repertoire sequencing. The cohort comprised two young, previously healthy adult volunteers, one female and one male.

Ficoll-Paque density gradient centrifugation was the method used to isolate PBMCs. Findings and caveats that apply to the study as a whole: Contracting CD4+ clones appeared mostly in the CM and EM memory subsets, whereas CD8+ clones were enriched in EMRA. Some responding clones were found in pre-infection memory, which suggests that pre-existing cross-reactive memory T cells took part in the SARS-CoV-2 response. From day 15 to 85, contracting clones showed balanced CD4/CD8 phenotypes, whereas a second wave of clones that expanded from day 15 to 37 leaned towards CD4+. Only a couple of mild cases were covered in the study, and larger cohorts including severe cases with pre-infection samples were considered necessary. Whether the second-wave clones peaking on day 37 were SARS-CoV-2 specific was not confirmed.

V is shortened by 0 bases, J by 0 bases, and the region joining them spans 9 bases. The germline V gene specifies SGHVS as CDR1 and FNYEAQ as CDR2. Including cysteine and phenylalanine, the CDR3 has 15 amino acids. Of the read, only the CDR3 DNA is kept; its 45 bases are in frame from base 1. Sequenced using an Illumina NovaSeq 6000. cDNA libraries for TCRalpha and TCRbeta were prepared by 5'RACE using constant-segment primers, with sample barcodes and unique molecular identifiers added. Trizol reagent was used to extract RNA from every sample. Amplification of the libraries took two PCR steps, and the second step added a second sample barcode plus Illumina TruSeq adapters. The libraries were sequenced on an Illumina NovaSeq using 2 x 150 bp paired-end reads. On the study's bioinformatics: With migec v1.2.7, reads were demultiplexed and then collapsed into UMI-guided consensus sequences. With mixcr v2.1.11, UMI consensuses were aligned to TRA and TRB V and J templates and assembled into clonotypes. A clonotype was counted as expanded or contracted only when both edgeR and NoisET called the clonotype significant, with the noise models trained on biological replicates. For edgeR calls, the thresholds were a false discovery rate-adjusted p below 0.01 and a log2 fold-change of 1. PCA with hierarchical clustering of max-normalized trajectories of the 1000 most abundant clonotypes was used as exploratory dynamics analysis. Each responding clone was given a CD4 or CD8 phenotype based on the CD4+ and CD8+ repertoires, which had been sequenced separately. The public sequencing data were trimmed at Q25 with fastp and processed into clonotypes with MiXCR by TCRdb, which kept only in-frame beta chains. Rows are unified per CDR3 protein, each entry keeping the most common DNA and genes. TCRdb's processing, not the authors' own work, is the source of the V and J calls. The sample table records about 400,000 distinct CDR3 sequences; 23% of these occur just once. Roughly 13% of the sample belongs to the ten largest clones.

Worth noting for this clonotype: Its binding antigen is unknown. Base-call qualities are not available, and no considerably larger clone is one nucleotide away.

The sample was PBMCs or a T cell subset sorted from them (not recorded which). Rearrangement joined TRBV7-6 to TRBJ2-7; TRBD2 is a possible D gene, resting on 5 matching bases. The receptor's source is an adult woman who had mild COVID-19 (a few samples of this study predate the infection). The sample titles of this study are shuffled in the database, so cell type and time point are left out; the donor was told from shared clones. The base sequence is TGTGCCAGCAGCTTAGCGACGGGGAGCTCCTACGAGCAGTACTTC. This yields the protein CASSLATGSSYEQYF.